The 31 T cell receptor beta chains listed next were all sequenced from one sample in a study of identical twins. Via MiXCR, TCRdb re-called the 5' RACE reads, giving one row per CDR3 protein. Of 450,000 to 650,000 distinct CDR3 sequences in the sample, 13% to 15% were seen once. The sample was also linked to a second study, of yellow fever vaccine responses in identical twins.

The material sequenced was CD4+ T cells sorted from blood. All receptors derive from a woman aged 18-30 years in good health.

The chain uses TRBV28 and TRBJ2-7; D is ambiguous. Germline V gene sequence: CDR1 MDHEN, CDR2 SYDVKM. The CDR3 length is 13 residues. V shed 2 bases and J shed 6 bases, with 11 bases lying between them. CDR3 amino acids: CASSLPQISEQYF. CDR3 sequence (DNA): TGTGCCAGCAGTTTACCACAGATTTCCGAGCAGTACTTC. The variable domain in full, completed from reference TRBV28 and TRBJ2-7, reads DVKVTQSSRYLVKRTGEKVFLECVQDMDHENMFWYRQDPGLGLRLIYFSYDVKMKEKGDIPEGYSVSREKKERFSLILESASTNQTSMYLCASSLPQISEQYFGPGTRLTVT.

V gene TRBV7-9 combines with J gene TRBJ2-5, with D hard to call. The V end lost 1 base, the J end lost 7 bases, and 13 bases lay between the germline ends. Germline V gene lookup returns CDR1 SEHNR and CDR2 FQNEAQ (reference sequence). CDR3 size: 14 residues. The CDR3 DNA reads as TGTGCCAGCAGCTTAGAGGGATCCGTGGGGACCCAGTACTTC. As protein: CASSLEGSVGTQYF. The whole variable domain, filled in from reference TRBV7-9 and TRBJ2-5, reads DTGVSQNPRHKITKRGQNVTFRCDPISEHNRLYWYRQTLGQGPEFLTYFQNEAQLEKSRLLSDRFSAERPKGSFSTLEIQRTEQGDSAMYLCASSLEGSVGTQYFGPGTRLLVL.

This clonotype was counted between two and nine times. The V and J genes are TRBV12-2 and TRBJ2-7; no DNA check was done on the table's D call, TRBD2. TRBV12-2 counts as a pseudogene. The CDR3 contains 19 residues. The CDR3: CASRLTSWRAAPSNYEQYV. DNA of the CDR3: TGTGCAAGTCGCCTGACCTCCTGGAGGGCAGCACCATCAAACTACGAGCAGTACGTC.

This clonotype has just a few counts. The chain has TRBV15 and TRBJ1-6; 9 bases are a match to TRBD1. V trimming: 5 bases; J trimming: 10 bases; junction bases outside the gene matches: 9. Germline V lookup: CDR1 LNHNV, CDR2 YYDKDF (reference sequence). The CDR3 is made up of 15 amino acids. In DNA, the CDR3 is TGTGCCACCAGCGGACCGGACAGGGGTGGGTCACCCCTCCACTTT. It is translated as CATSGPDRGGSPLHF.

This clonotype has more than one count but fewer than ten. V gene TRBV6-1 combines with J gene TRBJ2-3; 7 bases line up with TRBD1. Germline V lookup: CDR1 MNHNS, CDR2 SASEGT. This CDR3 has 15 amino acids. J was trimmed by 0 bases and V by 5 bases; bases with no gene match: 5. The CDR3 region has the DNA TGTGCCAGCAGTAAGGGACAGTCTAGCACAGATACGCAGTATTTT. This gives the protein CASSKGQSSTDTQYF.

The CDR3 region has the DNA TGTGCCAGCGGGACAGGGGTAGAGACCCAGTACTTC. It yields the protein CASGTGVETQYF. J is TRBJ2-5 and V is TRBV6-1; TRBD1 agrees at 10 bases. CDR1 is MNHNS, CDR2 SASEGT, per germline. This CDR3 comprises 12 residues. Unmatched junction bases numbered 1, after V lost 8 bases and J lost 4 bases.

The gene calls are TRBV11-1 and TRBJ2-2, with 8 bases fitting TRBD1. The CDR3 runs 18 residues. Looked up from germline, CDR1 is SGHAT and CDR2 is FQDESV (reference sequence). V dropped 4 bases and J dropped 0; count of bases not matched to a gene: 10. CDR3 sequence: CASSSGRIRGPNTGELFF. CDR3 nucleotides: TGTGCCAGCAGCTCGGGCAGAATCAGGGGGCCGAACACCGGGGAGCTGTTTTTT.

This clonotype has more than one count but fewer than ten. V gene TRBV12-3 or TRBV12-4 combines with J gene TRBJ2-7; D is perhaps TRBD2 (6 bases). The V gene lost 6 bases and the J gene lost 2 bases, with 20 bases spanning the gap. CDR3 length: 16 amino acids. The CDR3 loop reads CASRRSGRRETYEQYF. Written as DNA, the CDR3 is TGTGCCAGCAGGAGATCGGGGCGGAGGGAAACCTACGAGCAGTACTTC.

V is TRBV18 and J is TRBJ2-7, with 14 bases aligning to TRBD2. The ends lost 6 bases at V and 6 bases at J; junction bases unmatched: 7. The germline V gene has CDR1 KGHSH and CDR2 LQKENI. The length of the CDR3 is 15 residues. The CDR3 sequence: CASSRGLAGGGEQYF. Here the CDR3 DNA reads TGTGCCAGCTCCCGAGGACTAGCGGGAGGCGGCGAGCAGTACTTC. The full variable domain, in which reference TRBV18 and TRBJ2-7 provide the parts outside the CDR3, is NAGVMQNPRHLVRRRGQEARLRCSPMKGHSHVYWYRQLPEEGLKFMVYLQKENIIDESGMPKERFSAEFPKEGPSILRIQQVVRGDSAAYFCASSRGLAGGGEQYFGPGTRLTVT.

The chain is built from TRBV6-1 and TRBJ2-3; 11 bases are a match to TRBD2. Per the germline V gene, CDR1 is MNHNS and CDR2 is SASEGT. The length of the CDR3 is 15 residues. V shed 5 bases and J 2 bases; nucleotides not matched to a gene: 3. The CDR3 region has the DNA TGTGCCAGCAGTCAGACTAGCGGGAACACAGATACGCAGTATTTT. This gives the protein CASSQTSGNTDTQYF.

Concerning this clonotype: One junction end disagrees with the germline gene, perhaps due to a read error. V and J are TRBV5-1 and TRBJ2-1; D perhaps matches TRBD2 (6 bases). The CDR3 length is 15 residues. Germline CDR1 is SGHRS and CDR2 is YFSETQ. The CDR3 DNA follows: TGCGCCAGCAGCTTCGTGGGGGGTAACTACAATGAGCATTTCTTC. It is translated as CASSFVGGNYNEHFF.

The CDR3 reads CASSPRTSGGPEFF. The CDR3 bases are TGTGCCAGCAGCCCCCGGACTAGCGGGGGGCCAGAGTTCTTC. The V and J genes are TRBV3-1 and TRBJ2-1, with 14 bases aligning to TRBD2. There are 14 residues in the CDR3. The germline V gene encodes CDR1 LGHDT and CDR2 YNNKEL (reference sequence). V lost 4 bases to trimming and J lost 14 bases; unmatched junction nucleotides: 7.

The rearrangement uses TRBV29-1 and TRBJ1-1; D is perhaps TRBD1 (6 bases). Per the germline V gene, CDR1 is SQVTM and CDR2 is ANQGSEA. V lost 4 bases to trimming and J lost 11 bases, with 17 bases between them. CDR3 size: 12 residues. The CDR3 sequence is CSVGMLGGHAFF. The CDR3 DNA reads as TGCAGCGTTGGGATGTTGGGGGGGCACGCTTTCTTT.

This clonotype was detected many times. V is TRBV12-3 or TRBV12-4 and J is TRBJ1-6; D gene unclear. The V end was cut by 6 bases, the J end by 4 bases, with 13 bases between. The CDR3 runs 15 residues. The CDR3 DNA reads as TGTGCCAGCAGACTGACATCGACGTATAATTCACCCCTCCACTTT. This codes for CASRLTSTYNSPLHF.

This chain links TRBV25-1 with TRBJ1-6; TRBD1 matches 8 bases. V was pared by 6 bases and J by 7 bases, with 8 bases of the junction left unmatched. The CDR3 runs to 15 residues. The V gene's germline CDR1 is MGHDK and CDR2 SYGVNS. The CDR3 nucleotides read TGTGCCAGCAGAATCTCGGACAGGGTCAATTCACCCCTCCACTTT. Translating it yields CASRISDRVNSPLHF.

In this sample, this clonotype turned up a few times. The V call is TRBV20-1, the J call TRBJ1-1; TRBD1 aligns across 7 bases. Looked up from germline, CDR1 is DFQATT and CDR2 is SNEGSKA (reference sequence). The junction had 1 base not matched to a gene; V was cut back by 4 bases and J by 8 bases. This CDR3 spans 10 amino acids. Here the CDR3 reads CSATTGEAFF. The CDR3 nucleotides read TGCAGTGCTACGACAGGGGAAGCTTTCTTT.

This clonotype appeared a few times. The CDR3 loop reads CASSSPTAGANVLTF. In DNA, the CDR3 is TGTGCCAGCAGCTCGCCGACAGCTGGGGCCAACGTCCTGACTTTC. This chain connects TRBV7-9 to TRBJ2-6, with a weak D call TRBD1 (5 bases). Per the germline V gene, CDR1 is SEHNR and CDR2 is FQNEAQ (reference sequence). The CDR3 spans 15 residues. Trimming took off 4 bases at V and 2 bases at J, with 9 bases between the two ends. Combining the CDR3 with reference TRBV7-9 and TRBJ2-6 gives the whole variable domain DTGVSQNPRHKITKRGQNVTFRCDPISEHNRLYWYRQTLGQGPEFLTYFQNEAQLEKSRLLSDRFSAERPKGSFSTLEIQRTEQGDSAMYLCASSSPTAGANVLTFGAGSRLTVL.

V and J are TRBV2 and TRBJ2-3; no clear D gene. The CDR3 is 13 amino acids. Germline loops: CDR1 SNHLY, CDR2 FYNNEI. Trimming took off 5 bases at V and 1 base at J, with 7 bases between the two ends. CDR3 in amino acids: CASSNDGTDTQYF. The DNA for the CDR3 is TGTGCCAGCAGTAACGACGGCACAGATACGCAGTATTTT.

This sequence joins TRBV7-9 and TRBJ2-7; possible D gene TRBD1, 5 bases. Trimming shortened V by 7 bases and J by 2 bases, and 15 bases separated the two germline ends. The CDR3 covers 14 residues. Germline lookup yields CDR1 SEHNR and CDR2 FQNEAQ (reference sequence). The CDR3 loop is CASTQGGPAYEQYF. In DNA, the CDR3 is TGTGCCAGCACTCAGGGTGGTCCCGCCTACGAGCAGTACTTC.

V and J are TRBV20-1 and TRBJ2-3, with unresolved D. V was shortened by 3 bases and J by 3 bases, with 16 bases between the two germline ends. In germline, CDR1 is DFQATT, CDR2 SNEGSKA (reference sequence). The CDR3 sequence is 15 residues long. The CDR3 nucleotides read TGCAGTGCTAGCCCCCCGGTCCTAGGGACAGATACGCAGTATTTT. It is translated as CSASPPVLGTDTQYF.

This clonotype has ten or more counts. The chain joins TRBV4-2 to TRBJ2-5; TRBD1 is a possible D gene (7 bases). The CDR3 consists of 15 residues. Looked up from germline, CDR1 is LGHNA and CDR2 is YNFKEQ. The germline V and J ends were trimmed by 4 bases and 2 bases, with 14 bases remaining between them. The CDR3 loop is CASSPRGTEQETQYF. The CDR3 DNA follows: TGTGCCAGCAGCCCCAGGGGGACTGAACAAGAGACCCAGTACTTC.

This clonotype was seen more than once but under ten times. The chain has TRBV3-1 and TRBJ2-7; 7 nucleotides agree with TRBD2. The CDR3 runs to 14 residues. V shed 4 bases, J shed 0 bases, and the junction held 3 bases outside the gene matches. Germline V gives CDR1 LGHDT, CDR2 YNNKEL (reference sequence). In DNA form, the CDR3 reads TGTGCCAGCAGCCCCACTAGCGTCTCCTACGAGCAGTACTTC. Translating gives CASSPTSVSYEQYF.

The chain recombines TRBV2 with TRBJ2-3; D perhaps matches TRBD1 (5 bases). V was shortened by 3 bases and J by 5 bases, with 12 bases between the two germline ends. CDR1 is SNHLY, CDR2 FYNNEI, per germline. This CDR3 comprises 14 residues. In nucleotides, the CDR3 is TGTGCCAGCAGTGATATCAGGGAAGGAGATACGCAGTATTTT. Translated, it gives CASSDIREGDTQYF.

This clonotype appeared a few times. The gene calls are TRBV3-1 and TRBJ2-7; 14 bases line up with TRBD2. J gave up 5 bases and V 2 bases, and 8 bases lay outside the gene matches. The CDR3 loop spans 17 amino acids. Per the germline V gene, CDR1 is LGHDT and CDR2 is YNNKEL (reference sequence). CDR3 sequence: CASSQPGLAGDRNEQYF. CDR3 DNA sequence: TGTGCCAGCAGCCAACCGGGACTAGCGGGAGATCGGAACGAGCAGTACTTC.

This sequence joins TRBV5-1 and TRBJ1-3; 8 bases are shared with TRBD1. CDR3 length: 15 residues. Trimming cost V 0 bases and J 5 bases; bases outside gene matches: 4. Germline CDR1 reads SGHRS; CDR2 reads YFSETQ. This CDR3 reads CASSLEQGDRNTIYF. In DNA, the CDR3 is TGCGCCAGCAGCTTGGAACAGGGGGACAGAAACACCATATATTTT.

This clonotype was counted between two and nine times. J is TRBJ1-6 and V is TRBV12-3 or TRBV12-4, with 8 bases that match TRBD1. The V gene end was trimmed by 7 bases and the J gene end by 10 bases; junction bases not matched to a gene: 9. The CDR3 covers 14 residues. CDR3 protein: CASTQVTGVSPLHF. The CDR3, as DNA: TGTGCCAGCACCCAAGTGACAGGGGTCTCACCCCTCCACTTT.

This clonotype was counted only a few times. The rearrangement joins TRBV5-1 to TRBJ2-3, with 15 bases matching TRBD2. The V gene end was trimmed by 4 bases and the J gene end by 2 bases; junction bases not matched to a gene: 8. The length of the CDR3 is 18 residues. Germline lookup yields CDR1 SGHRS and CDR2 YFSETQ. DNA for the CDR3: TGCGCCAGCAGCAAAAGGACTAGCGGGAGGGCCGACACAGATACGCAGTATTTT. Amino acid sequence: CASSKRTSGRADTDTQYF.

V is TRBV10-3 and J is TRBJ2-3; weak D call: TRBD1 (6 bases). The CDR3 length is 16 residues. Per germline, CDR1 ENHRY and CDR2 SYGVKD. Trimming cost V 0 bases and J 1 base, with 11 bases left between them. CDR3: CAISESRGSGTDTQYF. For the CDR3, the DNA is TGTGCCATCAGTGAGTCCAGGGGCTCGGGCACAGATACGCAGTATTTT.

The J gene is TRBJ2-1, the V gene TRBV19; TRBD2 matches 7 bases. The J segment lost 3 bases and the V segment lost 5 bases, leaving 4 bases of the junction unmatched. This CDR3 is built from 14 residues. CDR1 and CDR2 from the germline V gene are LNHDA and SQIVND (reference sequence). CDR3 sequence (DNA): TGTGCCAGTAGTCGCGCGGGGGTCTACAATGAGCAGTTCTTC. Translated, it gives CASSRAGVYNEQFF.

The rearrangement joins TRBV15 to TRBJ2-3; D might be TRBD2 (6 bases). The V gene lost 1 base and the J gene lost 2 bases, with 10 bases spanning the gap. CDR3 size: 15 residues. Germline V CDR1 and CDR2: LNHNV, YYDKDF (reference sequence). This CDR3 is CATSRVGLNTDTQYF. The CDR3, as DNA: TGTGCCACCAGCAGAGTGGGACTTAACACAGATACGCAGTATTTT.

This clonotype was recorded a few times. The J gene is TRBJ2-7, the V gene TRBV28; D uncertain. Trimming cost V 6 bases and J 6 bases, with 15 bases left between them. This CDR3 region has 13 residues. CDR1 MDHEN and CDR2 SYDVKM come from the germline V gene. Here the CDR3 reads CASSPPIRSEQYF. In nucleotides, the CDR3 is TGTGCCAGCAGCCCACCTATCCGGAGCGAGCAGTACTTC.